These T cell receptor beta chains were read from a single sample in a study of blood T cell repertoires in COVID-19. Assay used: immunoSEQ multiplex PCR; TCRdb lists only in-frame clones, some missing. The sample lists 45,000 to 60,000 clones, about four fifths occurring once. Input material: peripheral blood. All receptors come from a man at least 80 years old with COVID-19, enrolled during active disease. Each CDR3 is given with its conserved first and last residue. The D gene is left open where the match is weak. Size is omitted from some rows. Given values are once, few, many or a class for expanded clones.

CASSPGGRASEKLFF | TGTGCCAGCAGCCCGGGGGGCAGGGCAAGTGAAAAACTGTTTTTT | . | TRBV5-8 | . | TRBJ1-4
CASSVQGVANEKLFF | TGTGCCAGTAGTGTACAGGGGGTTGCTAATGAAAAACTGTTTTTT | . | TRBV19 | TRBD1 | TRBJ1-4
CATKPAGGPDTQYF | TGTGCCACCAAACCAGCGGGAGGGCCAGATACGCAGTATTTT | . | TRBV10-3 | TRBD2 | TRBJ2-3
CSVGLSGADTQYF | TGCAGCGTTGGACTTAGCGGTGCAGATACGCAGTATTTT | few | TRBV29-1 | . | TRBJ2-3
CASQGQGNTIYF | TGTGCCTCGCAGGGTCAGGGAAACACCATATATTTT | . | TRBV30 | . | TRBJ1-3
CASSPRGTGGDEQYF | TGTGCCAGCAGCCCCCGAGGGACAGGAGGCGACGAGCAGTACTTC | . | TRBV5-4 | TRBD1 | TRBJ2-7
CATSRLRDRAEAFF | TGTGCCACCAGCAGGCTCCGGGACAGGGCTGAAGCTTTCTTT | . | TRBV15 | TRBD1 | TRBJ1-1
CASSLVRRDRGNSPLHF | TGTGCCAGCAGCTTAGTTCGCCGGGACAGGGGGAATTCACCCCTCCACTTT | . | TRBV7-2 | TRBD1 | TRBJ1-6
CASTLQGSDTEAFF | TGCGCCAGCACCTTACAGGGGTCGGACACTGAAGCTTTCTTT | . | TRBV5-1 | TRBD1 | TRBJ1-1
CASSLSGTGGRNQPQHF | TGTGCCAGCAGTTTAAGTGGGACCGGGGGGCGCAATCAGCCCCAGCATTTT | . | TRBV28 | . | TRBJ1-5
CASSEAQGPTGGYTF | TGTGCCAGCAGTGAAGCGCAAGGCCCTACGGGAGGCTACACCTTC | . | TRBV2 | . | TRBJ1-2
CAISEQTGGGYGYTF | TGTGCCATCAGCGAACAAACAGGGGGAGGCTATGGCTACACCTTC | . | TRBV10-3 | TRBD1 | TRBJ1-2
CASSPPGTGNEKLFF | TGTGCCAGCTCACCACCCGGGACAGGGAATGAAAAACTGTTTTTT | . | TRBV18 | TRBD1 | TRBJ1-4
CTSSQGGGPYLETQYF | TGCACCAGCAGCCAAGGGGGGGGACCGTACCTGGAGACCCAGTACTTC | . | TRBV1 | . | TRBJ2-5
CASSPGGYYGYTF | TGTGCCAGCAGCCCAGGGGGTTACTATGGCTACACCTTC | . | TRBV7-9 | TRBD1 | TRBJ1-2
CASSPRQGISYGYTF | TGTGCCAGCAGTCCGCGACAGGGAATAAGCTATGGCTACACCTTC | . | TRBV27 | TRBD1 | TRBJ1-2
CAWTGLAGVTGELFF | TGTGCCTGGACCGGACTAGCGGGAGTCACCGGGGAGCTGTTTTTT | . | TRBV30 | TRBD2 | TRBJ2-2
CASSPQKPGSDTQYF | TGTGCCAGCTCCCCTCAGAAACCGGGATCAGATACGCAGTATTTT | . | TRBV18 | . | TRBJ2-3
CASSQGSQNTIYF | TGCGCCAGCAGCCAAGGGTCGCAGAACACCATATATTTT | . | TRBV4-3 | . | TRBJ1-3
CASSYGGVDTIYF | TGTGCCAGCAGTTACGGGGGCGTGGACACCATATATTTT | . | TRBV6-6 | . | TRBJ1-3
CASSYGRTVSNQPQHF | TGTGCCAGCAGTTACGGGCGGACAGTCAGCAATCAGCCCCAGCATTTT | . | TRBV6-2/TRBV6-3 | . | TRBJ1-5
CSVESDRVGYTF | TGCAGCGTTGAATCCGACAGGGTTGGCTACACCTTC | few | TRBV29-1 | TRBD1 | TRBJ1-2
CASSFQGLPEAFF | TGTGCCAGCAGTTTTCAGGGGCTCCCTGAAGCTTTCTTT | few | TRBV12-3/TRBV12-4 | . | TRBJ1-1
CASTPRGGGLGYTF | TGTGCCAGCACGCCGAGGGGGGGTGGGCTCGGCTACACCTTC | . | TRBV7-2 | . | TRBJ1-2
CAISDSHARGNSPLHF | TGTGCCATCAGTGACTCCCACGCCAGGGGCAATTCACCCCTCCACTTT | . | TRBV10-3 | . | TRBJ1-6
CASSTLEADTQYF | TGTGCCAGCAGCACACTAGAGGCAGATACGCAGTATTTT | . | TRBV5-6 | . | TRBJ2-3
CASSQLGVSSYNSPLHF | TGTGCCAGCAGCCAATTGGGCGTTAGCTCCTATAATTCACCCCTCCACTTT | . | TRBV3-1/TRBV3-2 | . | TRBJ1-6
CASSAHTGWDSPLHF | TGTGCCAGCAGCGCCCACACAGGGTGGGATTCACCCCTCCACTTT | . | TRBV9 | . | TRBJ1-6
CASSSRQGNSPLHF | TGTGCCAGCAGCTCGAGACAGGGGAACTCACCCCTCCACTTT | once | TRBV7-2 | TRBD1 | TRBJ1-6
CASSEALGGLGGHSYEQYF | TGTGCCAGCAGTGAAGCGCTTGGTGGGTTAGGGGGCCACTCCTACGAGCAGTACTTC | . | TRBV6-1 | TRBD1 | TRBJ2-7
CASSVATRTDEQYF | TGTGCCAGCAGCGTAGCTACCCGAACCGACGAGCAGTACTTC | . | TRBV9 | . | TRBJ2-7
CASSPGLGQPQHF | TGTGCCAGCTCACCGGGGCTGGGGCAGCCCCAGCATTTT | . | TRBV18 | . | TRBJ1-5